This entry is about one TCR beta chain. The antigen remains unidentified. The study enrolled healthy HIV-negative adults without recent acute infections or vaccinations as donors. These data are taken from a study of shared clonotypes between healthy human individuals. Study as a whole: Each donor's CD8 memory used one plate, CD8 naive two, each CD4 subset three. General study points: What limited the represented genetic and exposure-history diversity was the small number of donors.

Researchers ran the assay at a deep level. The protocol was immunoSEQ multiplex PCR, while the TCRdb copy is restricted to in-frame clones and leaves out a portion. Of 2,500,000 or so clones in the sample, approximately 93% were seen once. There are 12 residues in the CDR3. The germline gives CDR1 SGHTA, CDR2 FQGNSA. V lost 4 bases to trimming and J lost 13 bases, with 14 bases between them. The TCR was taken from a man aged 18 to 30 in good health. Some clones in this sample may be carry-over from other donors' samples. The chain joins TRBV7-2 to TRBJ2-1; D might be TRBD2 (6 bases). Sample: naive CD4+ T cells from PBMCs. Subset here: CD45RA+ positively selected. The CDR3 nucleotides are TGTGCCAGCAGCTCGCCCGTCGGGACTCAGTTCTTC. Its translation: CASSSPVGTQFF.